This T cell receptor beta chain was observed in a study of CD8 T cells in ankylosing spondylitis. To note about this clonotype: The antigen is undetermined.

In TCRdb, the 5' RACE reads were re-called with MiXCR into one record per CDR3 protein. The table includes over 700,000 distinct CDR3 sequences, around a fifth detected once. Trimming at V came to 4 bases and at J to 4 bases, leaving 13 bases not matched to a gene. The V gene's germline CDR1 is SGHDT and CDR2 YYEEEE. The CDR3 sequence is 16 residues long. Overall study results and limits: What appeared characteristic of ankylosing spondylitis blood was a TCR beta motif of eight highly homologous variants.

The source of this sequence is a male donor with ankylosing spondylitis. The sequencing input was blood, either unsorted or a sorted T cell fraction (not recorded which). The V gene is TRBV5-6, the J gene TRBJ1-1; 7 bases map to TRBD1. The CDR3 DNA is TGTGCCAGCAGCATGACAGGGCAATTGTTCTCCACTGAAGCTTTCTTT. Its translation: CASSMTGQLFSTEAFF.